The clone carrying this T cell receptor (beta chain) was observed a handful of times. The antigen is not known. These data come from a study of cytomegalovirus exposure and HLA in healthy donors. Per germline, CDR1 LNHDA and CDR2 SQIVND (reference sequence). This CDR3 is built from 15 residues. V shed 5 bases and J 1 base; nucleotides not matched to a gene: 8. Researchers ran the PCR with 60 Vbeta and 13 Jbeta primers. Using immunoSEQ multiplex PCR, the repertoire was profiled, and TCRdb retains in-frame clones only, with some absent. Of under 150,000 clones detected, around 9.6% appear once; the ten largest clones hold about 1.7%. The study's findings and limits: Later on, analysis showed that most CMV-associated TCR beta chains appeared to be HLA-restricted. From TCR beta sequences, most subjects' HLA-A and HLA-B alleles were reportedly predicted accurately.

This clonotype originated in a male donor in good health and CMV-seronegative. The chain has TRBV19 and TRBJ2-7; 7 nucleotides align to TRBD1. The sequenced sample was PBMCs. CDR3 nucleotides: TGTGCCAGTAGTTATACGGGACAGATGTCCTACGAGCAGTACTTC. It encodes CASSYTGQMSYEQYF. The whole variable domain, filled in from reference TRBV19 and TRBJ2-7, reads DGGITQSPKYLFRKEGQNVTLSCEQNLNHDAMYWYRQDPGQGLRLIYYSQIVNDFQKGDIAEGYSVSREKKESFPLTVTSAQKNPTAFYLCASSYTGQMSYEQYFGPGTRLTVT.